A single sample gave rise to the 19 T cell receptor beta chains below, sequenced in a study of blood T cell repertoires in COVID-19. Using immunoSEQ multiplex PCR, the repertoire was profiled, and TCRdb retains in-frame clones only, with some absent. The data hold 68,000 or so clones, with around 80% observed a single time. Sequenced: peripheral blood. These receptors originate from a human donor in a cohort sampled during active COVID-19.

This clone was seen ten or more times. CDR3 nucleotides: TGTGCCAGCAGCTTGAGGACAGCCTGGGATGAGCAGTTCTTC. Translated: CASSLRTAWDEQFF. This rearrangement joins TRBV7-9 to TRBJ2-1; TRBD1 is a possible D gene (6 bases). This CDR3 has 14 residues. CDR1 is SEHNR, CDR2 FQNEAQ, per germline (reference sequence). V gave up 3 bases and J gave up 8 bases, with 14 bases separating them.

The chain couples TRBV7-2 to TRBJ2-5, with 8 bases identical to TRBD1. CDR1 and CDR2 (germline): SGHTA, FQGNSA. Losses at the gene ends were 5 bases for V and 5 bases for J; bases not matched to a gene: 7. CDR3 length equals 14 residues. Here the CDR3 reads CASSQGARRETQYF. In DNA form, the CDR3 reads TGTGCCAGCAGCCAGGGGGCTCGAAGGGAGACCCAGTACTTC.

This clone was recorded a few times. The chain couples TRBV7-2 to TRBJ1-2; 7 nucleotides match TRBD1. The CDR3 spans 13 residues. CDR1 and CDR2 from the germline V gene are SGHTA and FQGNSA. The V segment lost 6 bases and the J segment 8 bases; nucleotides outside the gene matches: 9. The CDR3 sequence: CASSPDRVGGYTF. The CDR3 coding sequence is TGTGCCAGCAGTCCCGACAGGGTTGGCGGCTACACCTTC. The full variable domain, rest sourced from reference TRBV7-2 and TRBJ1-2, is GAGVSQSPSNKVTEKGKDVELRCDPISGHTALYWYRQSLGQGLEFLIYFQGNSAPDKSGLPSDRFSAERTGGSVSTLTIQRTQQEDSAVYLCASSPDRVGGYTFGSGTRLTVV.

The V gene is TRBV7-9, the J gene TRBJ1-4, with TRBD1 as a possible D gene (6 bases). Germline V gene data show CDR1 as SEHNR and CDR2 as FQNEAQ (reference sequence). This CDR3 region has 16 residues. Trimming pared 5 bases from V and 5 bases from J, leaving 18 bases between. CDR3 bases: TGTGCCAGCAGCCTGCACCCAGGGGAGGGGAATGAAAAACTGTTTTTT. Amino acids: CASSLHPGEGNEKLFF. Full variable domain (rest looked up from reference TRBV7-9 and TRBJ1-4): DTGVSQNPRHKITKRGQNVTFRCDPISEHNRLYWYRQTLGQGPEFLTYFQNEAQLEKSRLLSDRFSAERPKGSFSTLEIQRTEQGDSAMYLCASSLHPGEGNEKLFFGSGTQLSVL.

The J gene is TRBJ2-5, the V gene TRBV15, with 11 bases matching TRBD1. The CDR3 has 16 amino acids. The V segment lost 0 bases and the J segment 4 bases; nucleotides outside the gene matches: 4. The germline V gene has CDR1 LNHNV and CDR2 YYDKDF (reference sequence). In DNA form, the CDR3 reads TGTGCCACCAGCAGAGATCTGGGACAGGGGGGAGAGACCCAGTACTTC. It codes for CATSRDLGQGGETQYF.

Only one count was recorded for this clone. The V and J genes are TRBV18 and TRBJ2-4; D is perhaps TRBD2 (5 bases). Trimming removed 3 bases at V and 3 bases at J, with 21 bases between. Germline-derived CDR1 and CDR2 are KGHSH and LQKENI. The CDR3 covers 18 residues. CDR3 DNA: TGTGCCAGCTCACCCCTTCCAGCTCCCGGCGGGTACAAAAACATTCAGTACTTC. Encoded protein: CASSPLPAPGGYKNIQYF.

J is TRBJ1-2 and V is TRBV4-3; 9 bases map to TRBD1. The CDR3 is made up of 15 amino acids. The V gene's germline CDR1 is LGHNA and CDR2 YSLEER. Unmatched junction bases numbered 5, after V lost 4 bases and J lost 2 bases. The CDR3 loop reads CASSPGGQGNYGYTF. The CDR3 DNA follows: TGCGCCAGCAGCCCCGGGGGACAGGGAAACTATGGCTACACCTTC.

In this sample, this clone turned up many times. The rearrangement links TRBV7-8 to TRBJ2-3, with a weak D call TRBD1 (6 bases). CDR1 SGHVS and CDR2 FQNEAQ come from the germline V gene. This CDR3 has 14 amino acids. Trimming left V 6 bases short and J 5 bases short, with 15 bases between. This chain's CDR3 is CASRPTGSGDTQYF. The CDR3 bases are TGTGCCAGCAGACCTACAGGGTCCGGAGATACGCAGTATTTT.

The chain joins TRBV19 to TRBJ2-2; no firm D call. The V gene lost 5 bases and the J gene lost 0 bases, with 16 bases spanning the gap. The CDR3 is 17 residues long. The V gene's germline CDR1 is LNHDA and CDR2 SQIVND (reference sequence). The DNA for the CDR3 is TGTGCCAGTAGTGTATTACAGAGACGAACGAACACCGGGGAGCTGTTTTTT. Translated: CASSVLQRRTNTGELFF.

This clone was seen only a few times. This chain links TRBV20-1 with TRBJ2-3, with TRBD2 matching over 7 bases. After removal of 3 bases from V and 4 bases from J, the junction contained 10 bases not matched to a gene. The CDR3 contains 15 residues. Germline lookup yields CDR1 DFQATT and CDR2 SNEGSKA (reference sequence). CDR3 in amino acids: CSASSGGGWADTQYF. In DNA, the CDR3 is TGCAGTGCTAGTTCTGGGGGGGGTTGGGCAGATACGCAGTATTTT.

The rearrangement links TRBV2 to TRBJ1-4; the match to TRBD1 covers 8 bases. This CDR3 is 14 amino acids long. CDR1 SNHLY and CDR2 FYNNEI come from the germline V gene. With 6 bases clipped from V and 7 bases from J, the junction kept 7 bases outside the gene matches. CDR3 DNA sequence: TGTGCCAGCAGGGACAGGGCAAGGACTGAAAAACTGTTTTTT. Protein sequence: CASRDRARTEKLFF. Using reference TRBV2 and TRBJ1-4 for the parts outside the CDR3, the full variable domain is EPEVTQTPSHQVTQMGQEVILRCVPISNHLYFYWYRQILGQKVEFLVSFYNNEISEKSEIFDDQFSVERPDGSNFTLKIRSTKLEDSAMYFCASRDRARTEKLFFGSGTQLSVL.

The chain carries TRBV7-9 and TRBJ2-1; unclear D gene. Germline V gene sequence: CDR1 SEHNR, CDR2 FQNEAQ (reference sequence). Between the trimmed V and J ends, which lost 3 bases and 7 bases, there was a span of 13 bases. This CDR3 is built from 14 residues. In nucleotides, the CDR3 is TGTGCCAGCAGCTTTGGAACAGAACTTAATGAGCAGTTCTTC. It translates to CASSFGTELNEQFF. The full variable domain, rest sourced from reference TRBV7-9 and TRBJ2-1, is DTGVSQNPRHKITKRGQNVTFRCDPISEHNRLYWYRQTLGQGPEFLTYFQNEAQLEKSRLLSDRFSAERPKGSFSTLEIQRTEQGDSAMYLCASSFGTELNEQFFGPGTRLTVL.

J is TRBJ1-2 and V is TRBV28; TRBD1 is a possible D gene (6 bases). The germline gives CDR1 MDHEN, CDR2 SYDVKM. Trimming pared 6 bases from V and 3 bases from J, leaving 17 bases between. The CDR3 contains 15 residues. As DNA, the CDR3 is TGTGCCAGCAGCCCGGGGACACAGGAATACTATGGCTACACCTTC. This sequence encodes CASSPGTQEYYGYTF.

This clone was detected a few times. The gene calls are TRBV12-2 and TRBJ1-4; the D segment call TRBD1 is taken from the table without a DNA check. TRBV12-2 is listed as a pseudogene. The CDR3 is made up of 14 amino acids. CDR3 DNA sequence: TGTGCAAGTCGCGCCGGGACAGGGCGCGAAAAACTGTTTTTT. It yields the protein CASRAGTGREKLFF.

This clone turned up a few times. The rearrangement joins TRBV7-9 to TRBJ2-1; 10 nucleotides align to TRBD2. CDR1 is SEHNR and CDR2 is FQNEAQ in the germline V gene (reference sequence). The V gene end was trimmed by 4 bases and the J gene end by 0 bases; junction bases not matched to a gene: 3. This CDR3 comprises 16 residues. Here the CDR3 reads CASSSLAGGSYNEQFF. CDR3 coding DNA: TGTGCCAGCAGCTCGTTAGCGGGAGGCTCCTACAATGAGCAGTTCTTC.

V and J are TRBV18 and TRBJ2-1; TRBD1 matches at 10 bases. Looked up from germline, CDR1 is KGHSH and CDR2 is LQKENI. CDR3 size: 16 residues. After removal of 3 bases from V and 4 bases from J, the junction contained 6 bases not matched to a gene. The CDR3 bases are TGTGCCAGCTCACCCCCGGCGGGACAGGGGTACAATGAGCAGTTCTTC. Amino acids: CASSPPAGQGYNEQFF.

V and J are TRBV11-2 and TRBJ1-3; tentatively, D is TRBD1 (5 bases). Germline values: CDR1 SGHAT, CDR2 FQNNGV. V lost 5 bases to trimming and J lost 5 bases, with 19 bases between them. The CDR3 extends over 16 amino acids. The CDR3 spells CASSALGGGSRNTIYF. The CDR3 nucleotides are TGTGCCAGCAGCGCCCTTGGGGGAGGATCTAGAAACACCATATATTTT.

The CDR3 bases are TGTGCCATCAGTGAACAGGGGAAGAACACCGGGGAGCTGTTTTTT. Translated, it gives CAISEQGKNTGELFF. This chain joins TRBV10-3 and TRBJ2-2; TRBD1 matches at 7 bases. This CDR3 has 15 amino acids. CDR1 ENHRY and CDR2 SYGVKD come from the germline V gene. J was trimmed by 1 base and V by 3 bases; bases with no gene match: 2.

The genes are TRBV6-5 and TRBJ2-3, with 15 positions matching TRBD2. The germline gives CDR1 MNHEY, CDR2 SVGAGI. V shed 6 bases and J 6 bases; nucleotides not matched to a gene: 4. CDR3 length: 15 amino acids. The CDR3 bases are TGTGCCAGCAGCCTAGGGACTAGCGGGGGGGATACGCAGTATTTT. It is translated as CASSLGTSGGDTQYF.